Listed below are T cell receptor beta chains from one sample, sequenced in a study of T cell responses to AZD1222 COVID-19 vaccine. Sequenced by immunoSEQ multiplex PCR; TCRdb stores in-frame clones only, minus some. This sample yields 150,000 to 200,000 clones, of which 90% are seen a single time; approximately 3% belongs to the top ten. Sequenced here: peripheral blood, sampled on day 0 of AZD1222 vaccination. Receptor source: an adult in good health. CDR3s include the opening cysteine and the closing phenylalanine or tryptophan. A D gene is named only where the DNA matches it firmly. Clone size, where shown, is once, few, many, or a class for clones that have expanded.

CASSLAAGDGNTIYF TGCGCCAGCAGCTTGGCAGCAGGGGATGGAAACACCATATATTTT TRBV5-1 15 NA TRBJ1-3 NA
CASSPSWGSVDEQYF TGTGCCAGCAGTCCAAGTTGGGGCAGTGTCGACGAGCAGTACTTC TRBV9 15 NA TRBJ2-7 NA
CASSLNDGTNYGYTF TGCGCCAGCAGCTTGAATGACGGAACGAACTATGGCTACACCTTC TRBV5-1 15 NA TRBJ1-2 NA
CSVRAGQPGELFF TGCAGCGTTAGGGCAGGCCAACCCGGGGAGCTGTTTTTT TRBV29-1 13 NA TRBJ2-2 NA
CASSLGRVGTEAFF TGTGCCAGCAGCTTGGGCAGGGTGGGGACTGAAGCTTTCTTT TRBV5-6 14 NA TRBJ1-1 NA
CASSVEAGSFSYGYTF TGTGCCAGCAGCGTAGAGGCAGGGAGTTTTTCATATGGCTACACCTTC TRBV9 16 NA TRBJ1-2 once
CASSDPNGPGGYTF TGTGCCAGCAGTGACCCCAACGGTCCGGGTGGCTACACCTTC TRBV6-1 14 NA TRBJ1-2 NA
CASSVRGLGTNEKLFF TGTGCCAGCAGCGTAAGGGGGCTGGGAACTAATGAAAAACTGTTTTTT TRBV9 16 TRBD1 TRBJ1-4 NA
CASSVEWRTEAFF TGTGCCAGCAGCGTAGAGTGGAGGACTGAAGCTTTCTTT TRBV9 13 NA TRBJ1-1 NA
CATSDSTRNTGELFF TGTGCCACCAGTGATTCTACAAGGAACACCGGGGAGCTGTTTTTT TRBV24-1 15 NA TRBJ2-2 NA
CASSPKTGANHLNQPQHF TGTGCCAGCAGTCCTAAGACAGGGGCCAATCATCTTAATCAGCCCCAGCATTTT TRBV7-6 18 TRBD1 TRBJ1-5 once
CASSPSGGAYNEQFF TGTGCCAGCAGCCCGAGCGGGGGGGCTTACAATGAGCAGTTCTTC TRBV3-1/TRBV3-2 15 TRBD2 TRBJ2-1 NA
CASSTTFGNTIYF TGTGCCAGCAGTACGACATTTGGAAACACCATATATTTT TRBV12-3/TRBV12-4 13 NA TRBJ1-3 NA
CASNRGNYGYTF TGTGCCAGCAACCGGGGTAACTATGGCTACACCTTC TRBV5-5 12 NA TRBJ1-2 NA
CASSPGQGLYEQYF TGTGCCAGCTCGCCGGGACAGGGTCTATACGAGCAGTACTTC TRBV18 14 TRBD1 TRBJ2-7 once
CASTGGTEAFF TGTGCCAGCACCGGGGGCACTGAAGCTTTCTTT TRBV7-9 11 NA TRBJ1-1 NA
CASSIRPGGNEKLFF TGTGCCAGTAGTATCAGGCCTGGGGGGAATGAAAAACTGTTTTTT TRBV19 15 NA TRBJ1-4 once
CASSVDSGADTQYF TGTGCCAGCAGCGTCGATAGTGGCGCAGATACGCAGTATTTT TRBV9 14 NA TRBJ2-3 NA
CASTLPNTGELFF TGTGCCAGCACTTTACCGAACACCGGGGAGCTGTTTTTT TRBV2 13 NA TRBJ2-2 NA
CSASPPTGGRGATGTDTQYF TGCAGTGCTAGTCCCCCGACGGGGGGGCGGGGCGCGACGGGCACAGATACGCAGTATTTT TRBV20-1 20 TRBD2 TRBJ2-3 NA
CASSLDGWYRDTGELFF TGTGCCAGCAGCTTAGACGGTTGGTACAGAGACACCGGGGAGCTGTTTTTT TRBV13 17 NA TRBJ2-2 few
CATSRVGGGLLGGYTF TGTGCCACCAGCAGAGTTGGAGGGGGCTTGCTCGGTGGCTACACCTTC TRBV15 16 TRBD1 TRBJ1-2 NA
CASSRQGFEAFF TGTGCCAGCAGTAGACAGGGATTTGAAGCTTTCTTT TRBV6-5 12 TRBD1 TRBJ1-1 NA
CASSSRTSGGSYNEQFF TGTGCCAGCAGCTCCCGGACTAGCGGAGGCTCCTACAATGAGCAGTTCTTC TRBV21-1 17 NA TRBJ2-1 NA
CASSLDRGLGDEQFF TGTGCCAGCAGCTTAGACAGGGGATTGGGCGATGAGCAGTTCTTC TRBV7-8 15 TRBD1 TRBJ2-1 NA
CASRGTSVGGELFF TGTGCCAGCAGAGGGACTAGCGTGGGCGGGGAGCTGTTTTTT TRBV7-3 14 TRBD2 TRBJ2-2 NA
CASSTRDTTYNEQFF TGCGCCAGCAGCACTCGGGACACGACCTACAATGAGCAGTTCTTC TRBV5-1 15 NA TRBJ2-1 NA
CASSQDRRGYTF TGTGCCAGCAGCCAAGACAGGCGAGGCTACACCTTC TRBV3-1/TRBV3-2 12 NA TRBJ1-2 NA
CASSRDRTNSGNTIYF TGTGCCAGCAGCCGGGACAGAACCAACTCTGGAAACACCATATATTTT TRBV5-4 16 TRBD1 TRBJ1-3 NA
CASSLGTAEKLFF TGTGCCAGCAGCTTAGGGACAGCAGAAAAACTGTTTTTT TRBV7-2 13 NA TRBJ1-4 NA
CASSGRTRRYEQYF TGTGCCAGCAGCGGACGGACCCGGCGGTACGAGCAGTACTTC TRBV7-9 14 NA TRBJ2-7 NA
CATSPAGGVSTGELFF TGTGCCACCAGCCCCGCAGGGGGCGTAAGCACCGGGGAGCTGTTTTTT TRBV24-1 16 TRBD1 TRBJ2-2 NA
CASSDQGLNTEAFF TGTGCCAGCAGCGACCAGGGCCTGAACACTGAAGCTTTCTTT TRBV7-3 14 NA TRBJ1-1 NA
CSVRGIYNEQFF TGCAGCGTCAGGGGAATCTACAATGAGCAGTTCTTC TRBV29-1 12 NA TRBJ2-1 few
CASSSSGRPSYGYTF TGTGCCAGCAGCTCGTCCGGACGCCCGAGCTATGGCTACACCTTC TRBV3-1/TRBV3-2 15 NA TRBJ1-2 NA
CASSLVGGQGGYTF TGTGCCAGCAGCTTGGTCGGGGGGCAAGGGGGCTACACCTTC TRBV5-4 14 NA TRBJ1-2 NA
CAISPTTTSSYEQYF TGTGCCATCAGTCCTACTACTACAAGCTCCTACGAGCAGTACTTC TRBV10-3 15 NA TRBJ2-7 NA
CASMRGQGTDTQYF TGTGCCAGCATGCGGGGCCAAGGCACAGATACGCAGTATTTT TRBV7-9 14 NA TRBJ2-3 NA
CASSLAGAPYEQYF TGTGCCAGCAGCTTGGCAGGGGCCCCCTACGAGCAGTACTTC TRBV7-2 14 NA TRBJ2-7 few
CASSGTGNSGNTIYF TGTGCCAGCAGCGGCACGGGTAACTCTGGAAACACCATATATTTT TRBV11-3 15 NA TRBJ1-3 once
CASVERGGPHEQYF TGTGCCAGCGTCGAGCGGGGGGGCCCCCACGAGCAGTACTTC TRBV6-5 14 TRBD2 TRBJ2-7 NA
CASSYQSWDEQYF TGTGCCAGCAGTTATCAGAGTTGGGACGAGCAGTACTTC TRBV6-6 13 NA TRBJ2-7 NA
CASSQGNEQFF TGTGCCAGCTCACAGGGCAATGAGCAGTTCTTC TRBV18 11 NA TRBJ2-1 NA
CASSASGYYEQYF TGTGCCAGCAGCGCCTCAGGGTATTACGAGCAGTACTTC TRBV5-6 13 NA TRBJ2-7 NA
CASRPEGGSYEQYF TGTGCCAGCAGACCCGAGGGGGGGTCCTACGAGCAGTACTTC TRBV5-8 14 NA TRBJ2-7 NA